The source of this TCR beta chain is a study of shared clonotypes between healthy human individuals. Study background: Two women and three men aged 18 to 49 served as donors. Each donor's CD4 naive and CD4 memory cells filled three plates apiece, CD8 naive two, and CD8 memory one. Study-wide points: Donors were few, which limited the genetic and exposure-history diversity represented. Clonotype sharing across donors was expected to vary with sequencing depth.

Turning to this clone: The antigen is unknown.

The method was immunoSEQ multiplex PCR; TCRdb's version includes in-frame clones alone and lacks a portion of them. The data hold about 2.1 million clones, with under 95% observed a single time. This CDR3 has 15 residues. Germline-derived CDR1 and CDR2 are MGHRA and YSYEKL. V was pared by 0 bases and J by 1 base, with 9 bases between. CD45RO negativity and positive selection for CCR7 defined naive CD8 cells, a population that excluded terminally differentiated effector memory CD45RA+ cells. The sample consisted of naive CD8+ T cells from PBMCs. The sequence derives from a man younger than 30 in good health. Some clones in this sample may be carry-over from other donors' samples. This chain uses TRBV4-1 with TRBJ2-5; maybe TRBD2 (5 bases). CDR3 DNA sequence: TGCGCCAGCAGCCAAGATGAGCGGCTCCAAGAGACCCAGTACTTC. This translates into CASSQDERLQETQYF.